Listed here are 10 T cell receptor beta chains from one sample, sequenced in a study of CD8+CD57+ T cells in acquired aplastic anemia. Genomic DNA was employed as the template in profiling TCR beta VDJ and CDR3. TCRdb reprocessed the reads with MiXCR, giving one entry per CDR3 protein. The sample lists around 200,000 distinct CDR3 sequences; roughly 50% were seen once. Sequencing was done on patients that had shown CD8+CD57+ cell expansion by flow cytometry. Sequenced input: sorted CD4+, CD8+, or CD8+CD57+ T cells (not recorded which) from PBMCs. The receptor source for this set is a human donor with aplastic anemia.

A few counts support this clonotype. This chain joins TRBV7-9 and TRBJ2-7; 9 bases line up with TRBD2. The J segment lost 3 bases and the V segment lost 5 bases, leaving 11 bases of the junction unmatched. The CDR3 spans 16 residues. CDR1 and CDR2 from the germline V gene are SEHNR and FQNEAQ (reference sequence). The CDR3 loop reads CASSPLLGRGGYEQYF. The CDR3 DNA reads TGTGCCAGCAGCCCCCTCCTGGGGCGGGGGGGCTACGAGCAGTACTTC.

V gene TRBV11-1 combines with J gene TRBJ2-3, with D unresolved. The CDR3 is 15 residues long. V dropped 2 bases and J dropped 3 bases, with 12 bases sitting between them. CDR1 and CDR2 (germline): SGHAT, FQDESV (reference sequence). CDR3 protein: CASSLRNGKTDTQYF. CDR3 DNA: TGTGCCAGCAGCTTAAGAAACGGAAAAACAGATACGCAGTATTTT.

Of note for this clonotype: A read error is possible here, since a much larger clone lies one base away. This sequence joins TRBV5-1 and TRBJ2-5, with D unclear. V was clipped by 1 base and J by 1 base, with 11 bases between them. The CDR3 spans 15 residues. Germline CDR1 SGHRS, CDR2 YFSETQ. The CDR3 protein is CASSLNSPPQETQYF. DNA of the CDR3: TGCGCCAGCAGCTTGAACAGTCCCCCCCAAGAGACCCAGTACTTC.

There are many counts of this clonotype. The chain employs TRBV7-8 and TRBJ1-3; D not resolved. Germline CDR1 and CDR2: SGHVS and FQNEAQ. CDR3 length: 16 residues. Deletions cut 0 bases from V and 4 bases from J, with 13 bases between. DNA of the CDR3: TGTGCCAGCAGCTTAGCCAGCCAAGCCGGGGGAAACACCATATATTTT. Its protein is CASSLASQAGGNTIYF.

This clonotype was counted once. The chain uses TRBV20-1 and TRBJ2-7, with D possibly TRBD1 on 5 matching bases. The CDR3 is 12 amino acids. Per the germline V gene, CDR1 is DFQATT and CDR2 is SNEGSKA (reference sequence). V was cut by 3 bases and J by 5 bases, with 11 bases left in between. CDR3 residues: CSASVSRDEQYF. Written as DNA, the CDR3 is TGCAGTGCTAGTGTGTCCAGGGACGAGCAGTACTTC.

Points on this clonotype: It may be a read error: a sequence one base away is much more abundant. The chain employs TRBV12-3 or TRBV12-4 and TRBJ1-4, with no clear D. V was pared by 3 bases and J by 8 bases, with 13 bases between. There are 14 residues in the CDR3. The CDR3 coding sequence is TGTGCCAGCAGTTTTGAGGTTCCAAGGGAAAAACTGTTTTTT. This sequence encodes CASSFEVPREKLFF.

This CDR3 is CASSLVGGYGYTF. The CDR3 DNA is TGTGCCAGCAGCTTAGTAGGAGGCTATGGCTACACCTTC. The V call is TRBV7-9, the J call TRBJ1-2; no definite D call. Germline V lookup: CDR1 SEHNR, CDR2 FQNEAQ (reference sequence). CDR3 length: 13 residues. V lost 1 base, J lost 4 bases, and 7 bases lay in between.

This clonotype was counted ten times or more. This chain joins TRBV7-9 and TRBJ1-5; D unclear. The length of the CDR3 is 14 residues. Trimming stripped 5 bases from V and 4 bases from J, with 12 bases between. Germline V gene lookup returns CDR1 SEHNR and CDR2 FQNEAQ (reference sequence). As DNA, the CDR3 is TGTGCCAGCAGCGCGTTCCAGGTTAATCAGCCCCAGCATTTT. The encoded protein is CASSAFQVNQPQHF.

This clonotype was detected only a few times. The junction differs from germline at one of its ends, possibly a read error. The rearrangement uses TRBV7-8 and TRBJ2-7; no definite D call. This CDR3 has 12 amino acids. Germline CDR1 reads SGHVS; CDR2 reads FQNEAQ. The CDR3 DNA reads TGTGCCACCAGCAGGCCAAGGGAAGAGCAGTACTTC. Residues: CATSRPREEQYF.

CDR3 in DNA: TGTGCCAGTAGTCCAAGGGACAGGGGGCTTGAAAAACTGTTTTTT. Encoded protein: CASSPRDRGLEKLFF. The gene calls are TRBV19 and TRBJ1-4; 12 nucleotides align to TRBD1. Germline CDR1 reads LNHDA; CDR2 reads SQIVND (reference sequence). After removal of 5 bases from V and 7 bases from J, the junction contained 5 bases not matched to a gene. The length of the CDR3 is 15 residues.